A selection of T cell receptor beta chains follows, all from one sample in a study of CD8+CD57+ T cells in acquired aplastic anemia. TCRdb re-called the reads with MiXCR, one entry per CDR3 protein. The table lists hundreds of thousands of distinct CDR3 sequences, around 32% of them singletons. The material sequenced was sorted CD4+, CD8+, or CD8+CD57+ T cells (not recorded which) from PBMCs. The receptors derive from a human donor with aplastic anemia. CDR3s leave out the opening cysteine and the closing phenylalanine or tryptophan. A D gene is named only where the DNA matches it firmly.

cdr3_aa,v_call,j_call,d_call
ASSLYGTVSGNTIY,TRBV28,TRBJ1-3,TRBD1
ASSVVPGENTEAF,TRBV9,TRBJ1-1,-
ASSIGARNTEAF,TRBV19,TRBJ1-1,-
SVRRTQNTGELF,TRBV29-1,TRBJ2-2,-
ASSGRQYSPLH,TRBV4-2,TRBJ1-6,-
AWNPPPALEKLF,TRBV30,TRBJ1-4,-
ATSYKETQY,TRBV24-1,TRBJ2-5,-
SATLIAGGPYNEQF,TRBV20-1,TRBJ2-1,TRBD2
ASPLRTRNRGNYGYT,TRBV10-3,TRBJ1-2,TRBD1
AWRTSFDEQY,TRBV30,TRBJ2-7,-
ASSSGTSWNTEAF,TRBV19,TRBJ1-1,-
SVQGGYSTDTQY,TRBV29-1,TRBJ2-3,-
ASSVRRDTGELF,TRBV9,TRBJ2-2,-
ASRQGVGQPQH,TRBV6-1,TRBJ1-5,TRBD1
ASSTKSGGCTDTQY,TRBV11-1,TRBJ2-3,TRBD2
SARDLLQDNNVKNIQY,TRBV20-1,TRBJ2-4,-
ATSGGILGTEAF,TRBV15,TRBJ1-1,-
ASSEASGRLYEQY,TRBV6-1,TRBJ2-7,-
SVVAGGNNEQF,TRBV29-1,TRBJ2-1,-
SAVGFLPNYEQY,TRBV20-1,TRBJ2-7,-
ASSYRDRDRPYEQY,TRBV6-2/TRBV6-3,TRBJ2-7,TRBD1
ASKQGINEQY,TRBV10-3,TRBJ2-7,-
SARRSTSGSHTTYEQY,TRBV20-1,TRBJ2-7,TRBD2
AISEGTGSRKLF,TRBV10-3,TRBJ1-4,TRBD1
ASSGDFAGNTIY,TRBV12-3/TRBV12-4,TRBJ1-3,-
ASRGGTGGYNSPLH,TRBV25-1,TRBJ1-6,TRBD1
ATSDPTSEQY,TRBV24-1,TRBJ2-7,-
ASRPLGPGRYT,TRBV27,TRBJ1-2,-
ATSRDSVQKLF,TRBV15,TRBJ1-4,-
ASSEQAGANYGYT,TRBV6-1,TRBJ1-2,-
ASRVAGNTGELF,TRBV14,TRBJ2-2,TRBD2
ASSYFPPASNQPQH,TRBV6-5,TRBJ1-5,-
ASSPPWGMPTDSGNTIY,TRBV11-1,TRBJ1-3,-
ASSVGAINTGELF,TRBV9,TRBJ2-2,-
ASSFGGSPLH,TRBV12-3/TRBV12-4,TRBJ1-6,-
ASSILPGSPYEQY,TRBV19,TRBJ2-7,-
ASSVARDRPNYGYT,TRBV6-1,TRBJ1-2,TRBD1
ASSSTGGTGANVLT,TRBV19,TRBJ2-6,TRBD1
ASSERELKTQY,TRBV2,TRBJ2-5,-
ASSYAGALSYNEQF,TRBV11-1,TRBJ2-1,-
ASSFGGGYRETQY,TRBV11-3,TRBJ2-5,TRBD2
ASSATGGAGLQY,TRBV19,TRBJ2-3,TRBD1
ASSPWDRYYEQY,TRBV2,TRBJ2-7,TRBD1
SASWLAYEQF,TRBV20-1,TRBJ2-1,-
SADRGGQETQY,TRBV20-1,TRBJ2-5,TRBD2
ASSLHRGLGYT,TRBV3-1,TRBJ1-2,-
ASSFKGQNTEAF,TRBV5-1,TRBJ1-1,-
ASRPEGRNIQY,TRBV27,TRBJ2-4,-
SARLAGYEQY,TRBV20-1,TRBJ2-7,TRBD2
ASTKPDRHNSPLH,TRBV2,TRBJ1-6,-
ASSIEGSTTEAF,TRBV19,TRBJ1-1,-
SARERGLGYT,TRBV20-1,TRBJ1-2,-
SANWGSDSNQPQH,TRBV20-1,TRBJ1-5,-